Each of the 14 T cell receptor beta chains below was sequenced from the same sample in a study of response to subunit inactivated influenza vaccine. MiXCR was run by TCRdb on the RT-PCR reads, yielding one entry per CDR3 protein. The sample shows roughly 520,000 distinct CDR3 sequences, around 25% of them seen only once. The source was CD4+ T cells sorted from PBMCs, collected more than 4 days after vaccination. Source of these receptors: a man aged 45 to 65 who received an inactivated influenza vaccine.

The chain has TRBV29-1 and TRBJ1-4, with TRBD1 as a possible D gene (5 bases). Germline V lookup: CDR1 SQVTM, CDR2 ANQGSEA. V was cut by 4 bases and J by 4 bases, with 7 bases left in between. This CDR3 spans 12 amino acids. CDR3 residues: CSVGDFNEKLFF. Written as DNA, the CDR3 is TGCAGCGTTGGGGACTTTAATGAAAAACTGTTTTTT.

This clonotype was counted a few times. V is TRBV25-1 and J is TRBJ2-3, with D maybe TRBD1 (5 bases). The germline V gene has CDR1 MGHDK and CDR2 SYGVNS. Trimming cost V 8 bases and J 6 bases, with 18 bases left between them. The CDR3 has 14 residues. The CDR3 protein is CASQSSGKVDTQYF. The CDR3 region has the DNA TGTGCCAGCCAGAGCTCAGGGAAGGTGGATACGCAGTATTTT.

The chain uses TRBV20-1 and TRBJ2-1, with no clear D. The CDR3 consists of 13 residues. Per germline, CDR1 DFQATT and CDR2 SNEGSKA (reference sequence). V was cut by 7 bases and J by 0 bases, with 10 bases left in between. CDR3 in DNA: TGCAGTGTTACAGCCAGCTCCTACAATGAGCAGTTCTTC. This sequence encodes CSVTASSYNEQFF.

In this sample, this clonotype turned up a few times. This chain joins TRBV5-1 and TRBJ2-3, with a possible D match to TRBD2 (5 bases). The CDR3 is made up of 14 amino acids. In germline, CDR1 is SGHRS, CDR2 YFSETQ. The V end was cut by 5 bases, the J end by 0 bases, with 10 bases between. This CDR3 reads CASRPGTSTDTQYF. As DNA, the CDR3 is TGCGCCAGCAGACCGGGAACGAGCACAGATACGCAGTATTTT.

J is TRBJ2-7 and V is TRBV27, with D maybe TRBD1 (5 bases). This CDR3 comprises 15 residues. V gave up 5 bases and J gave up 2 bases, with 16 bases separating them. Per the germline V gene, CDR1 is MNHEY and CDR2 is SMNVEV (reference sequence). CDR3 amino acids: CASSPRQTTTYEQYF. The CDR3 region has the DNA TGTGCCAGCAGTCCCCGACAGACGACCACCTACGAGCAGTACTTC.

This clonotype was seen a few times. The chain joins TRBV11-2 to TRBJ1-2; TRBD1 is a possible D gene (5 bases). Trimming took off 3 bases at V and 4 bases at J, with 9 bases between the two ends. CDR3 size: 13 residues. The V gene's germline CDR1 is SGHAT and CDR2 FQNNGV. CDR3 sequence reads: CASSLDGTYGYTF. The CDR3 DNA follows: TGTGCCAGCAGCTTGGATGGGACCTATGGCTACACCTTC. The complete variable domain, with remaining parts taken from reference TRBV11-2 and TRBJ1-2, reads EAGVAQSPRYKIIEKRQSVAFWCNPISGHATLYWYQQILGQGPKLLIQFQNNGVVDDSQLPKDRFSAERLKGVDSTLKIQPAKLEDSAVYLCASSLDGTYGYTFGSGTRLTVV.

This clonotype was observed a handful of times. This sequence joins TRBV5-6 and TRBJ2-3; the D is unclear. Germline-derived CDR1 and CDR2 are SGHDT and YYEEEE. CDR3 length equals 14 residues. The ends were cut back, 1 base at V and 2 bases at J, with 8 bases in the middle. CDR3 amino acids: CASSLIWDTDTQYF. The CDR3, as DNA: TGTGCCAGCAGCTTGATATGGGACACAGATACGCAGTATTTT. Combining the CDR3 with reference TRBV5-6 and TRBJ2-3 gives the whole variable domain DAGVTQSPTHLIKTRGQQVTLRCSPKSGHDTVSWYQQALGQGPQFIFQYYEEEERQRGNFPDRFSGHQFPNYSSELNVNALLLGDSALYLCASSLIWDTDTQYFGPGTRLTVL.

This chain joins TRBV20-1 and TRBJ2-4; 14 nucleotides line up with TRBD2. V lost 4 bases to trimming and J lost 1 base; unmatched junction nucleotides: 3. This CDR3 spans 16 amino acids. Germline assignment: CDR1 DFQATT and CDR2 SNEGSKA (reference sequence). The CDR3 nucleotides read TGCAGTGCTAAGGGACTAGCGGGAGATGCCAAAAACATTCAGTACTTC. Protein: CSAKGLAGDAKNIQYF.

The chain links TRBV6-2 or TRBV6-3 to TRBJ2-2; D gene uncertain. Germline lookup yields CDR1 MNHEY and CDR2 SVGEGT. The CDR3 covers 15 residues. V was shortened by 7 bases and J by 4 bases, with 16 bases between the two germline ends. As DNA, the CDR3 is TGTGCCAGCACTTCGCCTATATCGACCACCGGGGAGCTGTTTTTT. Protein: CASTSPISTTGELFF.

This clonotype has just a few counts. The genes are TRBV7-9 and TRBJ2-7, with D perhaps matching TRBD1 or TRBD2 (6 bases each). Germline-derived CDR1 and CDR2 are SEHNR and FQNEAQ (reference sequence). The CDR3 extends over 15 amino acids. With 8 bases removed from V and 2 bases from J, the gap between germline ends came to 19 bases. The CDR3 sequence: CASAGGGTKAYEQYF. CDR3 nucleotide sequence: TGTGCCAGCGCCGGCGGAGGGACAAAAGCCTACGAGCAGTACTTC.

The chain carries TRBV5-1 and TRBJ1-2; D gene uncertain. Deletions cut 3 bases from V and 3 bases from J, with 12 bases between. Germline-derived CDR1 and CDR2 are SGHRS and YFSETQ. The CDR3 has 14 residues. This chain's CDR3 is CASSSSSADYGYTF. The CDR3 DNA reads TGCGCCAGCAGCTCCTCATCCGCCGACTATGGCTACACCTTC.

The CDR3 loop is CASSQLGPIYGYTF. DNA of the CDR3: TGCGCCAGCAGCCAACTAGGACCGATCTATGGCTACACCTTC. The chain links TRBV4-1 to TRBJ1-2; D remains unclear. The germline V and J ends were trimmed by 2 bases and 4 bases, with 11 bases remaining between them. The CDR3 has 14 residues. Germline CDR1 MGHRA, CDR2 YSYEKL.

The chain employs TRBV7-9 and TRBJ1-6, with no clear D. CDR1 is SEHNR, CDR2 FQNEAQ, per germline (reference sequence). V was clipped by 1 base and J by 9 bases, with 4 bases between them. The CDR3 is 12 residues long. The CDR3 sequence is CASSLGFSPLHF. CDR3 DNA: TGTGCCAGCAGCTTAGGATTTTCACCCCTCCACTTT. The whole variable domain, remainder taken from reference TRBV7-9 and TRBJ1-6, is DTGVSQNPRHKITKRGQNVTFRCDPISEHNRLYWYRQTLGQGPEFLTYFQNEAQLEKSRLLSDRFSAERPKGSFSTLEIQRTEQGDSAMYLCASSLGFSPLHFGNGTRLTVT.

This clonotype was found a few times. The chain uses TRBV10-2 and TRBJ2-7; 7 bases map to TRBD2. Per germline, CDR1 WSHSY and CDR2 SAAADI. This CDR3 region has 17 residues. The V and J ends lost 1 base and 1 base, in that order; junction bases with no gene match: 10. CDR3: CASSEYTSAGDSYEQYF. The CDR3 nucleotides are TGCGCCAGCAGTGAGTACACCTCTGCGGGGGATTCCTACGAGCAGTACTTC.